This entry features one TCR beta chain sequence. The antigen is undetermined. These data belong to a study of cytomegalovirus exposure and HLA in healthy donors. Study-wide context: In a later analysis, the 130 or so validation repertoires were reported to have used the same platform as the 650 to 800 first-cohort repertoires.

Study-level findings and limits: A few chains tied to CMV proved CMV antigen-specific in vitro.

Clones were sequenced by immunoSEQ multiplex PCR, and TCRdb holds only the in-frame ones, with some missing. The data show 250,000 to 400,000 clones, approximately 90% seen once. The receptor comes from a woman in her 30s in good health and CMV-seropositive. Sequences were obtained from PBMCs.

The CDR3 loop reads CASSLISGPGRKSRGYTF. CDR3 in DNA: TGTGCCAGCAGTTTGATATCGGGGCCAGGAAGGAAATCGCGTGGCTACACCTTC. V usage is TRBV28 and J usage is TRBJ1-2; maybe TRBD1 (5 bases). CDR1 and CDR2 (germline): MDHEN, SYDVKM. V lost 3 bases and J 7 bases, leaving 27 bases between the germline ends. The CDR3 runs 18 residues.